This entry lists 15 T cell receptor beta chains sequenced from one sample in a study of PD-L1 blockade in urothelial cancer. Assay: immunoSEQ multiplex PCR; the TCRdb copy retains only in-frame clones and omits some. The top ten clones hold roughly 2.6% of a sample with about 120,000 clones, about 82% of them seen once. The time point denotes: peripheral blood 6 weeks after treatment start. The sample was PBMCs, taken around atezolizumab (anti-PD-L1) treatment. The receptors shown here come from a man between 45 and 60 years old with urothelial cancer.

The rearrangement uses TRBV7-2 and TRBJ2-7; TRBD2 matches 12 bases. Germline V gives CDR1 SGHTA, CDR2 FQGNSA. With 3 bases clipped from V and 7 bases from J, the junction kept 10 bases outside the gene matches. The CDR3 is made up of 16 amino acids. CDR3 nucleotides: TGTGCCAGCAGCTTCCCCTCGACTAGCGGGAGCGGGGAGCAGTACTTC. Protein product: CASSFPSTSGSGEQYF.

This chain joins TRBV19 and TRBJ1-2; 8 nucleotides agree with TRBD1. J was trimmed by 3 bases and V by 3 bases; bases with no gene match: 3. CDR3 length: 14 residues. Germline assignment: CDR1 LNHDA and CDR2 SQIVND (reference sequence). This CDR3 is CASSISGGDYGYTF. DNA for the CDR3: TGTGCCAGTAGTATCTCAGGGGGCGACTATGGCTACACCTTC.

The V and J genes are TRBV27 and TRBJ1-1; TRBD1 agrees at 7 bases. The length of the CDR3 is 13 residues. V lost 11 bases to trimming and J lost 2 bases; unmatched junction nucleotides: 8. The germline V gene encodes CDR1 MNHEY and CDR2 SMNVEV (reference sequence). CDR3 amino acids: CASGQEANTEAFF. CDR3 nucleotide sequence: TGTGCCTCCGGACAGGAAGCCAACACTGAAGCTTTCTTT.

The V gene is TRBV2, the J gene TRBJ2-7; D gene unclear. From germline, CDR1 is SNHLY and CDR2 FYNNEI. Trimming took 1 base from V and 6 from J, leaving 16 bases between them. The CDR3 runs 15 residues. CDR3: CASSEVTVFIAEQYF. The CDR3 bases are TGTGCCAGCAGTGAAGTGACGGTTTTTATAGCCGAGCAGTACTTC.

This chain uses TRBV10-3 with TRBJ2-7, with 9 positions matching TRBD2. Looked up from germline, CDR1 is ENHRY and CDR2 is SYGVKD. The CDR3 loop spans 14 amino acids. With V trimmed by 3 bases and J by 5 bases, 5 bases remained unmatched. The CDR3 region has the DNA TGTGCCATCAGTGAAGCGGGAGGAATCCACGAGCAGTACTTC. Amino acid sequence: CAISEAGGIHEQYF.

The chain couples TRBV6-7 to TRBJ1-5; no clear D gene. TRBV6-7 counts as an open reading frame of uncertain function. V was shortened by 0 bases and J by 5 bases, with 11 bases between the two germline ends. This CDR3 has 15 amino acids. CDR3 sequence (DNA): TGTGCCAGCAGTTACTCCGAAGTGTCAGATCAGCCCCAGCATTTT. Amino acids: CASSYSEVSDQPQHF.

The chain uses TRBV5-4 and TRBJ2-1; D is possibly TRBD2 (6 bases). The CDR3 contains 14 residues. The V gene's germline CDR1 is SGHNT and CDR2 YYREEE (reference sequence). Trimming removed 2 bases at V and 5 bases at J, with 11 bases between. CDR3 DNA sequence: TGTGCCAGCAGCTTCGATAGCGGTCACAATGAGCAGTTCTTC. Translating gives CASSFDSGHNEQFF.

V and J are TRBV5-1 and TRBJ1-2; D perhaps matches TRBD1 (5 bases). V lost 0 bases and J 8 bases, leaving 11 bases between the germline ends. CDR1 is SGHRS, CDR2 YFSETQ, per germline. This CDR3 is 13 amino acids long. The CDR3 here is CASSLGQGDGYTF. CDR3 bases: TGCGCCAGCAGCTTGGGGCAGGGCGACGGCTACACCTTC.

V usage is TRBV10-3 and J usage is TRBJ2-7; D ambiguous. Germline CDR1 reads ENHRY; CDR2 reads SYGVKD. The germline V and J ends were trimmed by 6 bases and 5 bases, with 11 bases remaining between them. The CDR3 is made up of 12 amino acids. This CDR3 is CAIRSLTHEQYF. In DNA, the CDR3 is TGTGCCATCAGGTCCCTAACGCACGAGCAGTACTTC.

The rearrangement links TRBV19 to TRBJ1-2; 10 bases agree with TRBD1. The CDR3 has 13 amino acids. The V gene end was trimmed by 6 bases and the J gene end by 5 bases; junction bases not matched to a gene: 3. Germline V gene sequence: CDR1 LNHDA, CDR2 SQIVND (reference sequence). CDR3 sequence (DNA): TGTGCCAGTAGGAGGGGACAGGGGTATGGCTACACCTTC. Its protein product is CASRRGQGYGYTF.

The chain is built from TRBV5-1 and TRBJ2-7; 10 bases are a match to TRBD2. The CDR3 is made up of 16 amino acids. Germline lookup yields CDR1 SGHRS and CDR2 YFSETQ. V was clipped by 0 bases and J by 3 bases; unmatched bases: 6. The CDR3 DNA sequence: TGCGCCAGCAGCTTGGCGAGCGGGAGGGCCCTCTACGAGCAGTACTTC. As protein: CASSLASGRALYEQYF.

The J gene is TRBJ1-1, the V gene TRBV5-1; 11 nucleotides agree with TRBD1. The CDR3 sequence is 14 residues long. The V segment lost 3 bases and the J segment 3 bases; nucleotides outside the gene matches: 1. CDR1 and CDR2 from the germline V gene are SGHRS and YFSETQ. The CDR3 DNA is TGCGCCAGCAGCTGGGACAGGGGGTACACTGAAGCTTTCTTT. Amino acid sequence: CASSWDRGYTEAFF. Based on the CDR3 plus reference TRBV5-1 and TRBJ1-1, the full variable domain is KAGVTQTPRYLIKTRGQQVTLSCSPISGHRSVSWYQQTPGQGLQFLFEYFSETQRNKGNFPGRFSGRQFSNSRSEMNVSTLELGDSALYLCASSWDRGYTEAFFGQGTRLTVV.

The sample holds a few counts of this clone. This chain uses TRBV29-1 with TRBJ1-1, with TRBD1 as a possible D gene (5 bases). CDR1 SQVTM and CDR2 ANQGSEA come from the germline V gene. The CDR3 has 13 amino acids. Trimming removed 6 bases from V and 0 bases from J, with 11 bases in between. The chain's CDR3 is CSVHPGMNTEAFF. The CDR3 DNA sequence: TGCAGCGTCCATCCAGGGATGAACACTGAAGCTTTCTTT.

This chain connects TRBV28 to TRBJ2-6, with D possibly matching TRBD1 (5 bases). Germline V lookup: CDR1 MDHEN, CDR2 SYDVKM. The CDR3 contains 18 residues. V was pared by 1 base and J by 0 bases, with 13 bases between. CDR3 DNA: TGTGCCAGCAGTTTATCCCGAATACAGGTCTCTGGGGCCAACGTCCTGACTTTC. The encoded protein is CASSLSRIQVSGANVLTF.

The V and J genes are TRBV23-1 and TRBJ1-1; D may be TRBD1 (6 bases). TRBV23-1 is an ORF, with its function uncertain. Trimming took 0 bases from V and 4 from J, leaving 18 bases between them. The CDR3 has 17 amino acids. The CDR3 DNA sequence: TGCGCCAGCAGTCAATCTGACAGGCCTTGGGGCGTCACTGAAGCTTTCTTT. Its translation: CASSQSDRPWGVTEAFF.